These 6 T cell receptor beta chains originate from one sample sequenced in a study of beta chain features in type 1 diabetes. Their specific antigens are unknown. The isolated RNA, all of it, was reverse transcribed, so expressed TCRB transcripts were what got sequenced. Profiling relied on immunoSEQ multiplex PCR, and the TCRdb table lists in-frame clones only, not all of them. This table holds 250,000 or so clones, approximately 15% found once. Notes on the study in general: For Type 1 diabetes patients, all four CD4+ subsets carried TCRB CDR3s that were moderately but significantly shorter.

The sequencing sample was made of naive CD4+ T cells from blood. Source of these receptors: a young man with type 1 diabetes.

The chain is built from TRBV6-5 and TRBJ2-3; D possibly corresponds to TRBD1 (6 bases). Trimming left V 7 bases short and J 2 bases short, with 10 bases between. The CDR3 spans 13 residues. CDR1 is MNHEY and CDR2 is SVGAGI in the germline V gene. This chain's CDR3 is CASNRDNTDTQYF. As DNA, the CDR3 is TGTGCCAGCAACCGGGACAACACAGATACGCAGTATTTT.

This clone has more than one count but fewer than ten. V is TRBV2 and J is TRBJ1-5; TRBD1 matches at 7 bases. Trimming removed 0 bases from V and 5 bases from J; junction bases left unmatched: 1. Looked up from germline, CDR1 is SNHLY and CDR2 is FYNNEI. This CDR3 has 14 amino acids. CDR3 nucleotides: TGTGCCAGCAGTGAAGCCAGGGGGGATCAGCCCCAGCATTTT. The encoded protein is CASSEARGDQPQHF.

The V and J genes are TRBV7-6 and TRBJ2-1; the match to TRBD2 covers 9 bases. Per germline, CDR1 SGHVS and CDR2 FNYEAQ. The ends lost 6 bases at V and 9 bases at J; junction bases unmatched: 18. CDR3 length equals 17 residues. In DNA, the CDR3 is TGTGCCAGCAGTACCGCCGGCGGGACTAGCTCCTTCACTGAGCAGTTCTTC. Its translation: CASSTAGGTSSFTEQFF.

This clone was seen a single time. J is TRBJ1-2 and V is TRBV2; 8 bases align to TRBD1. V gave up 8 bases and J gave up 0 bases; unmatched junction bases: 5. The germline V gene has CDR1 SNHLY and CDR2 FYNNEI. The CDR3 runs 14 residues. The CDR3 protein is CASGQGETNYGYTF. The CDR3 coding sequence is TGTGCCAGCGGACAGGGCGAAACTAACTATGGCTACACCTTC.

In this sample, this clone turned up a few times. This CDR3 is CSAGGTGDSGNTIYF. CDR3 DNA: TGCAGCGCAGGAGGGACGGGAGACTCTGGAAACACCATATATTTT. The V call is TRBV29-1, the J call TRBJ1-3; D is possibly TRBD1 (5 bases). Germline CDR1 reads SQVTM; CDR2 reads ANQGSEA. The ends were cut back, 7 bases at V and 0 bases at J, with 16 bases in the middle. This CDR3 is built from 15 residues.

CDR3 region: CASSNGQGRRQETQYF. DNA for the CDR3: TGCGCCAGCAGCAACGGACAGGGGCGACGGCAAGAGACCCAGTACTTC. The chain joins TRBV5-1 to TRBJ2-5; 9 bases are a match to TRBD1. The germline V gene encodes CDR1 SGHRS and CDR2 YFSETQ. This CDR3 region has 16 residues. Germline trimming cut 4 bases from V and 2 bases from J; bases unmatched to any gene: 9.